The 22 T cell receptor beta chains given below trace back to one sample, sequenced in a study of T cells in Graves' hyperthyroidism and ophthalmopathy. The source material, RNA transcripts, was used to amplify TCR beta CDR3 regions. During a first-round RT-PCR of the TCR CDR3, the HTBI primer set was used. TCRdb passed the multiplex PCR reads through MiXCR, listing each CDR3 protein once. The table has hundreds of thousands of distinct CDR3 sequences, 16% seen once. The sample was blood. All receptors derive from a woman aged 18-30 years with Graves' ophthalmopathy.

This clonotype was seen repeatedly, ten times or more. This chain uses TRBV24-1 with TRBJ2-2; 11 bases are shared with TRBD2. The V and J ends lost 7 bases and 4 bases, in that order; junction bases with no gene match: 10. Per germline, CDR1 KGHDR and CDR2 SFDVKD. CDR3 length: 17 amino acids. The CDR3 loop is CATSGQTSGRPTGELFF. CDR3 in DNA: TGTGCCACCAGCGGACAAACTAGCGGGAGACCCACCGGGGAGCTGTTTTTT.

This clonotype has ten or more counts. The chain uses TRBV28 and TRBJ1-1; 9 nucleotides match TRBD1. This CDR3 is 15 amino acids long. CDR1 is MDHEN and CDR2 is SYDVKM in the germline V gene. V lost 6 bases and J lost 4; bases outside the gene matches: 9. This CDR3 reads CASRPQGARGTEAFF. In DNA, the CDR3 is TGTGCCAGCAGGCCACAGGGGGCGCGAGGCACTGAAGCTTTCTTT.

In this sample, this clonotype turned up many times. Here the CDR3 DNA reads TGTGCCAGCAGCTTAGAACTAGGCGTCCAGTTCTTC. Protein: CASSLELGVQFF. The V call is TRBV7-2, the J call TRBJ2-1, with D possibly matching TRBD2 (5 bases). The CDR3 has 12 amino acids. Germline V gives CDR1 SGHTA, CDR2 FQGNSA. The V and J ends lost 1 base and 13 bases respectively, with 11 bases between them. The full variable domain, in which reference TRBV7-2 and TRBJ2-1 provide the parts outside the CDR3, is GAGVSQSPSNKVTEKGKDVELRCDPISGHTALYWYRQSLGQGLEFLIYFQGNSAPDKSGLPSDRFSAERTGGSVSTLTIQRTQQEDSAVYLCASSLELGVQFFGPGTRLTVL.

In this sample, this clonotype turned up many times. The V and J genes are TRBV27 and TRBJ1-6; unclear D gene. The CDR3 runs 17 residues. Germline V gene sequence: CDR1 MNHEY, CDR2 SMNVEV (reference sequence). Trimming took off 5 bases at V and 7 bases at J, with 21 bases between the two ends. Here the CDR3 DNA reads TGTGCCAGCAGTGTACTCCCCGCTAATGGGGTAAATTCACCCCTCCACTTT. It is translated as CASSVLPANGVNSPLHF.

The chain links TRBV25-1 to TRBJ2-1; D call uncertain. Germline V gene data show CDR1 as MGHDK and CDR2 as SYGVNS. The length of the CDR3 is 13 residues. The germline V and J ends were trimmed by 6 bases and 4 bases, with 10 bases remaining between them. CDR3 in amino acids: CASRSYLYNEQFF. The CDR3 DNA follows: TGTGCCAGCAGGTCTTACCTGTACAATGAGCAGTTCTTC.

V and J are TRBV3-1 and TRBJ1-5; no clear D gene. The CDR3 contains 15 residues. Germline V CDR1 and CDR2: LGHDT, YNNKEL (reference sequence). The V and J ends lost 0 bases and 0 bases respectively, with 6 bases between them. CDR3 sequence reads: CASSQDPNSNQPQHF. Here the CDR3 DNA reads TGTGCCAGCAGCCAAGACCCGAATAGCAATCAGCCCCAGCATTTT.

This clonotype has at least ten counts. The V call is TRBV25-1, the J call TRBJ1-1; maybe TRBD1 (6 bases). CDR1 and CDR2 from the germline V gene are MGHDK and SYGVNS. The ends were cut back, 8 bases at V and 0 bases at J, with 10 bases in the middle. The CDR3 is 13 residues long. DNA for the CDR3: TGTGCCAGCTTAGGGGGAATGAACACTGAAGCTTTCTTT. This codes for CASLGGMNTEAFF.

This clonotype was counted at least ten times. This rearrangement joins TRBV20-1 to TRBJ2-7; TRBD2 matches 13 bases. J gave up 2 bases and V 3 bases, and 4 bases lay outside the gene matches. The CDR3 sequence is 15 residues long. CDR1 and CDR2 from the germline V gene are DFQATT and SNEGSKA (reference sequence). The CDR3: CSASDTSGGAYEQYF. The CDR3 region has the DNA TGCAGTGCTAGTGACACTAGCGGGGGGGCCTACGAGCAGTACTTC.

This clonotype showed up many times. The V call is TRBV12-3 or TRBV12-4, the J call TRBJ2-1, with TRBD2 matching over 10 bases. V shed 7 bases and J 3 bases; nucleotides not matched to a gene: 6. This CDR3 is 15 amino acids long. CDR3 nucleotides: TGTGCCAGCAATACCCTAGCGGGAGTCTACAATGAGCAGTTCTTC. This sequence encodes CASNTLAGVYNEQFF.

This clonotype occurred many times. The CDR3 region has the DNA TGTGCCAGTAGTTTTAGCGGGAGGGCCTCGGGGGAGCTGTTTTTT. The encoded protein is CASSFSGRASGELFF. The chain recombines TRBV19 with TRBJ2-2, with 11 bases lining up with TRBD2. J was trimmed by 8 bases and V by 5 bases; bases with no gene match: 7. The CDR3 is 15 residues long. The germline V gene has CDR1 LNHDA and CDR2 SQIVND (reference sequence).

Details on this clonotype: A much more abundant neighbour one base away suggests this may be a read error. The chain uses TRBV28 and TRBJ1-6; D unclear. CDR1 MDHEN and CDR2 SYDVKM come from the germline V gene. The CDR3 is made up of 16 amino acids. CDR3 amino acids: CANSWREIRVDSPLHF. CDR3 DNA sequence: TGTGCCAACAGTTGGAGGGAGATTCGGGTTGATTCACCCCTCCACTTT.

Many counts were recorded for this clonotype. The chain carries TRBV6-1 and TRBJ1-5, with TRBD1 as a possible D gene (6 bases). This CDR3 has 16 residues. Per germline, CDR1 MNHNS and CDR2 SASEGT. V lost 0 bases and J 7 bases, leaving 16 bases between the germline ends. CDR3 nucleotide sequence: TGTGCCAGCAGTGAAGCGCAATTACAGGGAGGACAGCCCCAGCATTTT. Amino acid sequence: CASSEAQLQGGQPQHF.

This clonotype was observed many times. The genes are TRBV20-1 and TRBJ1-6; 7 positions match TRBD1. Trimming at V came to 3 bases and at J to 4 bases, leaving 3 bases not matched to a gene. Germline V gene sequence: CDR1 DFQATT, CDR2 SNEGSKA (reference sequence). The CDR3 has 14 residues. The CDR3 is CSASQGQYNSPLHF. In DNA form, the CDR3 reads TGCAGTGCTAGCCAGGGACAGTATAATTCACCCCTCCACTTT.

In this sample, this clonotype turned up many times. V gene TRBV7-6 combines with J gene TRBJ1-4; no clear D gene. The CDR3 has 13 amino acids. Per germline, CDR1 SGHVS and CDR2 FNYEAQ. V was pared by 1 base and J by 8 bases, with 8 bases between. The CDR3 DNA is TGTGCCAGCAGCTTAGACCAGAACGAAAAACTGTTTTTT. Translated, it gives CASSLDQNEKLFF. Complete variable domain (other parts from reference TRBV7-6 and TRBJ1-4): GAGVSQSPRYKVTKRGQDVALRCDPISGHVSLYWYRQALGQGPEFLTYFNYEAQQDKSGLPNDRFSAERPEGSISTLTIQRTEQRDSAMYRCASSLDQNEKLFFGSGTQLSVL.

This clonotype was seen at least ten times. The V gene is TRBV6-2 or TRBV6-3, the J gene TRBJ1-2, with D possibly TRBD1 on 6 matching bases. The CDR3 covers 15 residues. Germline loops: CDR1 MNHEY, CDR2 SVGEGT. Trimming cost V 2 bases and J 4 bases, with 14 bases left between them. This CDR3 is CASSYDRRTSYGYTF. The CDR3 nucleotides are TGTGCCAGCAGTTACGACAGGAGGACTTCCTATGGCTACACCTTC.

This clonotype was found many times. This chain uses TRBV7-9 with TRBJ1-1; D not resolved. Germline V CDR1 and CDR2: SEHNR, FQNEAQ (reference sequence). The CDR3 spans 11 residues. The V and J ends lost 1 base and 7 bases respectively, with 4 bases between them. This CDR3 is CASSLGHEAFF. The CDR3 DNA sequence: TGTGCCAGCAGCTTAGGGCATGAAGCTTTCTTT.

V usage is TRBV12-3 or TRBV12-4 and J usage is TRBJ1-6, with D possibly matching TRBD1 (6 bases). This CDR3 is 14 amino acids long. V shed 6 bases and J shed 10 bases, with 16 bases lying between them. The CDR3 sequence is CASSPDSFQSPLHF. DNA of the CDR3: TGTGCCAGCAGCCCGGACAGTTTTCAGTCACCCCTCCACTTT.

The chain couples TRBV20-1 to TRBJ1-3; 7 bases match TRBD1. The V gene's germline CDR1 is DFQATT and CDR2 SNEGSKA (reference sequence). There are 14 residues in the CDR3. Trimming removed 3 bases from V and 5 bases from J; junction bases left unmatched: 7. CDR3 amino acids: CSARETGTRNTIYF. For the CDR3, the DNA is TGCAGTGCTAGGGAGACAGGGACGAGAAACACCATATATTTT.

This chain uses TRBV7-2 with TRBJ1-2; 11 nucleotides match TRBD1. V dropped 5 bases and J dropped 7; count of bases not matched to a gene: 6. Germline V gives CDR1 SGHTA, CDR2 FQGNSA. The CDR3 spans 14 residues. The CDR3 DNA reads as TGTGCCAGCAGCCCGGGACAGGGGGTGCGTGGCTACACCTTC. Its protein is CASSPGQGVRGYTF. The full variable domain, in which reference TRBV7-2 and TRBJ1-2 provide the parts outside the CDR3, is GAGVSQSPSNKVTEKGKDVELRCDPISGHTALYWYRQSLGQGLEFLIYFQGNSAPDKSGLPSDRFSAERTGGSVSTLTIQRTQQEDSAVYLCASSPGQGVRGYTFGSGTRLTVV.

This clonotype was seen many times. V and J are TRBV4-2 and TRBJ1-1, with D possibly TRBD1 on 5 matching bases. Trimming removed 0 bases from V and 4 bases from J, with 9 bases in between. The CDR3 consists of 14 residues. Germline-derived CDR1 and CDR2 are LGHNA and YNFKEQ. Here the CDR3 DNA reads TGTGCCAGCAGCCAAGACAGGGCGGGCACTGAAGCTTTCTTT. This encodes CASSQDRAGTEAFF.

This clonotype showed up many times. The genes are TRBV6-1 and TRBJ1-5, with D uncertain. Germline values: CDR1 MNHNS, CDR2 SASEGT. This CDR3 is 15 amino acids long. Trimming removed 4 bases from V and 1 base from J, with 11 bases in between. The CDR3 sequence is CASSVPSGSNQPQHF. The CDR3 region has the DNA TGTGCCAGCAGTGTCCCGTCGGGCAGCAATCAGCCCCAGCATTTT.

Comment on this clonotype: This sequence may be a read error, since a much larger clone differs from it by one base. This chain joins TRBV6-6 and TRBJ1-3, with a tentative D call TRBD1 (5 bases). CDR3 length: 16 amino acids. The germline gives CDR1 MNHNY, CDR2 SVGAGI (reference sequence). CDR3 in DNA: TGTGCCAGCAGTTACTCGACAGCTTTCTCTGGAAGCACCATATATTTT. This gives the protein CASSYSTAFSGSTIYF.